These T cell receptor beta chains were read from a single sample in a study of T cell changes during pregnancy in multiple sclerosis. The repertoire was sequenced with immunoSEQ multiplex PCR; TCRdb's copy has only in-frame clones and lacks some. The sample carries tens of thousands of clones, around 90% recorded once. Sample: CD4+ T cells from peripheral blood mononuclear cells, taken in the second trimester of pregnancy. These TCRs come from a female donor with multiple sclerosis, enrolled in a pregnancy study. Each CDR3 is given with its conserved first and last residue. Fields, in order: D gene, clone size, V gene, J gene, CDR3 DNA, CDR3 protein. The D gene is left open where the match is weak. Some rows mark clone size as missing; the rest say once, few, many or name a class of expanded clone.

TRBD2,-,TRBV27,TRBJ2-2,TGTGCCAGCAGAGAGCGGGGGATCACCGGGGAGCTGTTTTTT,CASRERGITGELFF
TRBD2,once,TRBV2,TRBJ2-7,TGTGCCAGCAGTCAAATGCGGGAGCCCAACAACGAGCAGTACTTC,CASSQMREPNNEQYF
TRBD1,-,TRBV5-1,TRBJ2-7,TGCGCCAGCAGCTTGTTACAGGGGCCCCAATACGAGCAGTACTTC,CASSLLQGPQYEQYF
-,-,TRBV5-1,TRBJ2-7,TGCGCCAGCAGCTTGGGACACCCCGTGGACGAGCAGTACTTC,CASSLGHPVDEQYF
-,-,TRBV4-2,TRBJ2-5,TGTGCCAGCAGCATCGCGGAGACCCAGTACTTC,CASSIAETQYF
-,-,TRBV5-6,TRBJ1-4,TGTGCCAGCAGCTTCCAGTCAACTAATGAAAAACTGTTTTTT,CASSFQSTNEKLFF
TRBD2,once,TRBV28,TRBJ2-1,TGTGCCAGCAGTTTGTCTAGCGGGAGCAGATCCTCCTACAATGAGCAGTTCTTC,CASSLSSGSRSSYNEQFF
-,-,TRBV5-1,TRBJ1-4,TGCGCCAGCAGCCTCCTGGGGGGGGGAGAAAAACTGTTTTTT,CASSLLGGGEKLFF
TRBD1,-,TRBV9,TRBJ1-5,TGTGCCAGCAGCGCAGGACAGGGGGCTTTAAATCAGCCCCAGCATTTT,CASSAGQGALNQPQHF
-,-,TRBV9,TRBJ2-7,TGTGCCAGCAGCCAGACAGGTTTTTCCTACGAGCAGTACTTC,CASSQTGFSYEQYF
TRBD1,-,TRBV5-1,TRBJ2-2,TGCGCCAGCAGCTCAACCGGGACAGTCAACACCGGGGAGCTGTTTTTT,CASSSTGTVNTGELFF
-,-,TRBV6-1,TRBJ1-5,TGTGCCAGCAGTGATTTAGGAGTCCAGCCCCAGCATTTT,CASSDLGVQPQHF
-,once,TRBV7-2,TRBJ2-7,TGTGCCAGCAGCTTCTCCCTCGGGGACCGGACTATTTACGAGCAGTACTTC,CASSFSLGDRTIYEQYF
TRBD1,-,TRBV7-8,TRBJ2-3,TGTGCCAGCAGCACTGTCAGGGGACAGACCACAGATACGCAGTATTTT,CASSTVRGQTTDTQYF
TRBD1,once,TRBV6-1,TRBJ1-1,TGTGCCAGCAGTGCGTTGACAGGGTCGGGAGTAGGCACTGAAGCTTTCTTT,CASSALTGSGVGTEAFF
-,-,TRBV27,TRBJ2-3,TGTGCCAGCAGTGCGCCGGGACAACTAAGCACAGATACGCAGTATTTT,CASSAPGQLSTDTQYF
-,-,TRBV7-8,TRBJ2-7,TGTGCCAGCAGCTCGGGACAAACCTACGAGCAGTACTTC,CASSSGQTYEQYF
-,-,TRBV19,TRBJ1-4,TGTGCCAGTAGTTGGACAAGGGGATATGAAAAACTGTTTTTT,CASSWTRGYEKLFF
TRBD1,once,TRBV7-2,TRBJ2-5,TGTGCCAGCAGCAGCATCCCGGGACAGGGCGAAGAGACCCAGTACTTC,CASSSIPGQGEETQYF
-,-,TRBV2,TRBJ2-3,TGTGCCAGCGGCACGATTTCGGGGGACACAGATACGCAGTATTTT,CASGTISGDTDTQYF
TRBD2,-,TRBV5-1,TRBJ2-5,TGCGCCAGCAGCTTACCTGTCGTTGGACTAGCGGGAGATGGGTACCAAGAGACCCAGTACTTC,CASSLPVVGLAGDGYQETQYF
-,-,TRBV6-4,TRBJ2-2,TGTGCCAGCAGTGTTATGGAGGGCGGCACCGGGGAGCTGTTTTTT,CASSVMEGGTGELFF
-,-,TRBV5-1,TRBJ2-5,TGCGCCAGCAGCTTGGAGGGTAGCGGAGGCATAGGAGAGACCCAGTACTTC,CASSLEGSGGIGETQYF
TRBD1,-,TRBV27,TRBJ2-3,TGTGCCAGCAGTTTATGGTCAGGACAGGGGAGCACAGATACGCAGTATTTT,CASSLWSGQGSTDTQYF
-,-,TRBV7-8,TRBJ2-1,TGTGCCAGCAGCGCCTTAGCTTACAATGAGCAGTTCTTC,CASSALAYNEQFF
-,once,TRBV27,TRBJ1-1,TGTGCCAGCAGTTTATTAATGAGGGGAGGGTACACTGAAGCTTTCTTT,CASSLLMRGGYTEAFF
-,-,TRBV7-9,TRBJ1-3,TGTGCCAGCAGCCCACAAGACTGGCTAGGGGACACCATATATTTT,CASSPQDWLGDTIYF
-,-,TRBV11-2,TRBJ2-7,TGTGCCAGCAGCTTAAAGAGTTACGAGCAGTACTTC,CASSLKSYEQYF
TRBD2,-,TRBV5-1,TRBJ2-1,TGCGCCAGCAGCTTCCTCGGGACTAGCGGGAGCCAGCAGTTCTTC,CASSFLGTSGSQQFF
TRBD1,-,TRBV2,TRBJ2-1,TGTGCCAGCAGTGGCCGGGACAGGGAAGGGCAGTTCTTC,CASSGRDREGQFF
TRBD1,once,TRBV2,TRBJ1-2,TGTGCCAGCAGTGACCCTAGGACAGGGGGGGTCTATGGCTACACCTTC,CASSDPRTGGVYGYTF
-,-,TRBV19,TRBJ2-2,TGTGCCAGTCATACCGGGATAAACACCGGGGAGCTGTTTTTT,CASHTGINTGELFF
TRBD2,-,TRBV11-2,TRBJ2-7,TGTGCCAGCAGCTTAGCGCCTGGGACTAGCGGGGGCTACGAGCAGTACTTC,CASSLAPGTSGGYEQYF
TRBD1,-,TRBV5-1,TRBJ2-5,TGCGCCAGCAGCAAGGGACAGCAAGAGACCCAGTACTTC,CASSKGQQETQYF
-,-,TRBV7-9,TRBJ2-2,TGTGCCAGCAGCTTAGGGGGGCCAGGGCGAACCGGGGAGCTGTTTTTT,CASSLGGPGRTGELFF
-,once,TRBV30,TRBJ2-1,TGTGCCTGGAGTGTACGACAGGACGGGAATGAGCAGTTCTTC,CAWSVRQDGNEQFF
-,-,TRBV6-1,TRBJ1-5,TGTGCCAGCAGTGAATCCACCAGAAATCAGCCCCAGCATTTT,CASSESTRNQPQHF
-,-,TRBV5-4,TRBJ2-7,TGTGCCAGCAGCTTGCCCGGGACTCCGGGCCACGAGCAGTACTTC,CASSLPGTPGHEQYF
-,-,TRBV9,TRBJ2-5,TGTGCCAGCAGCGTAGGCGAGATGAGAGAGACCCAGTACTTC,CASSVGEMRETQYF